This T cell receptor beta chain is drawn from a study of blood T cells in healthy people across ages. As for the study in general: Capture by template switching was about one barcoded beta molecule per two T cells.

Russia was home to the donors, healthy Caucasian individuals aged about 6 to 90. Extraction of total RNA produced a minimum of 5.5 micrograms from each sample. It was with a sample-barcoded 5' primer and a J-beta primer mix that a second PCR of roughly 7 to 12 cycles was run. Each CDR3 protein gets one entry after TCRdb re-called the 5' RACE reads with MiXCR. The sample contains about 570,000 distinct CDR3 sequences, about 26% of which appear only once. V was clipped by 4 bases and J by 2 bases, with 14 bases between them. This CDR3 has 14 residues. The germline V gene has CDR1 SQVTM and CDR2 ANQGSEA. The sample also formed part of further work on T cells of mothers and their children.

The receptor comes from a boy under 10 years old in good health. Sequenced: blood. V usage is TRBV29-1 and J usage is TRBJ2-5; D is uncertain. CDR3 nucleotide sequence: TGCAGCGTTGGATACGGAGTTGGGCAAGAGACCCAGTACTTC. Its protein product is CSVGYGVGQETQYF.